Sequencing of this T cell receptor beta chain was carried out in a study of blood T cell repertoires in COVID-19. Overall study context: COVID-19 samples, acute and convalescent, were from the United States, Italy and Spain. Nucleic acid was either cDNA or gDNA, and it came from T cells, B-cell-depleted T cells, or PBMCs.

Original processing notes: Reference gene primer amplification yielded estimated nucleated cell counts. Repertoires were generated with immunoSEQ multiplex PCR, while TCRdb's copy carries only in-frame clones and drops some. That table gives V, J and clone size, and the DNA gave D and trimming. The sample shows about 100,000 clones, approximately 90% of them seen only once. Trimming at V came to 4 bases and at J to 4 bases, leaving 12 bases not matched to a gene. Germline CDR1 and CDR2: SNHLY and FYNNEI. This CDR3 has 17 residues. This receptor was taken from a man aged 60 to 69 with acute or convalescent COVID-19. The sequenced material came from peripheral blood. The chain is built from TRBV2 and TRBJ2-3, with 9 bases matching TRBD2. The CDR3 DNA follows: TGTGCCAGCAGTGCGGGGTGGGGTAGCGGGAGCCCAGATACGCAGTATTTT. Amino acids: CASSAGWGSGSPDTQYF.